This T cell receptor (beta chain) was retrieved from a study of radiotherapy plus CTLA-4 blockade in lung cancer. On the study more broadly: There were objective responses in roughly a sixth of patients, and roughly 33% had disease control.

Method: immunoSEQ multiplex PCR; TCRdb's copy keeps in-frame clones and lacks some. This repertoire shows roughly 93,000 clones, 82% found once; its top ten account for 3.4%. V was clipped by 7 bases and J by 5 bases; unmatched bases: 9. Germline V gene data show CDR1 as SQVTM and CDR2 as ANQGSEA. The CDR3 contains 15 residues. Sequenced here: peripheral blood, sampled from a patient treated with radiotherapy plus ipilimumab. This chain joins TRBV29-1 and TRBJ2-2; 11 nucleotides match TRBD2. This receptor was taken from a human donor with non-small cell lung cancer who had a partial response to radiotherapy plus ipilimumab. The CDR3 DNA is TGCAGCGGGGGTTCTAGCGGGAGGATGACCGGGGAGCTGTTTTTT. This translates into CSGGSSGRMTGELFF.